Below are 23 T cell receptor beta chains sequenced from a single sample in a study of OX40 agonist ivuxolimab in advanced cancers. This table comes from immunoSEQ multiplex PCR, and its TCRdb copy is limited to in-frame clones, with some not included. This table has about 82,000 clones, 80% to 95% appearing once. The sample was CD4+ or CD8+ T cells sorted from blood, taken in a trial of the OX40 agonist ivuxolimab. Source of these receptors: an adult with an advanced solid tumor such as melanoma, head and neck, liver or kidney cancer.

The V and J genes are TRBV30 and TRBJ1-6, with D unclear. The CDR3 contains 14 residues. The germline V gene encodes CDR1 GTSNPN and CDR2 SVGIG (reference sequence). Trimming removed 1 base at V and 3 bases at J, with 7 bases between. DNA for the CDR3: TGTGCCTGGAGTGGGCAGGTCTATAATTCACCCCTCCACTTT. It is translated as CAWSGQVYNSPLHF.

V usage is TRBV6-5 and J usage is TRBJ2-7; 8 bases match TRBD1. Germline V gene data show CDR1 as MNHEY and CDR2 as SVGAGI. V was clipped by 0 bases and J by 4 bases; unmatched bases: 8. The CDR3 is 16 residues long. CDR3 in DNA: TGTGCCAGCAGTTACTCGATTACAGGGGGTTCGTACGAGCAGTACTTC. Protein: CASSYSITGGSYEQYF.

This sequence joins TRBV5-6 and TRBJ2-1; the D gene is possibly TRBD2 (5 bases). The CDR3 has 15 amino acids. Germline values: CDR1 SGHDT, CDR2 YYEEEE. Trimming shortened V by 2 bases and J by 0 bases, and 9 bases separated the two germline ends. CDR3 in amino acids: CASSFRGSSYNEQFF. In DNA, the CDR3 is TGTGCCAGCAGCTTTCGAGGGAGCTCCTACAATGAGCAGTTCTTC.

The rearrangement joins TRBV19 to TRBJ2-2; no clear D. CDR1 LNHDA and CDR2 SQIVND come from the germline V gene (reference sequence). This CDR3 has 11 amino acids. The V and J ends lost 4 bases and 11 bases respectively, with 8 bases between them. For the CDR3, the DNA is TGTGCCAGTAGTACAGATCGAGAGCTGTTTTTT. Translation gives CASSTDRELFF.

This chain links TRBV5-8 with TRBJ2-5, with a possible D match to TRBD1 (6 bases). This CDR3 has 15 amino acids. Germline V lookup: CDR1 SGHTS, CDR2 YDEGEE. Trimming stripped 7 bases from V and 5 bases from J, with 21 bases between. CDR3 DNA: TGTGCCAGCCCCAGCTGGCTGGGGGCATGGGAGACCCAGTACTTC. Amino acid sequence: CASPSWLGAWETQYF.

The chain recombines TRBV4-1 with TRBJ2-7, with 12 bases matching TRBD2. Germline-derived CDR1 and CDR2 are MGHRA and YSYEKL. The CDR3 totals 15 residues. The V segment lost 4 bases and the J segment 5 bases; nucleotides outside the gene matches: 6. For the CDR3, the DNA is TGCGCCAGCAGCCTCGGACTAGCGGGAATCAACGAGCAGTACTTC. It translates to CASSLGLAGINEQYF.

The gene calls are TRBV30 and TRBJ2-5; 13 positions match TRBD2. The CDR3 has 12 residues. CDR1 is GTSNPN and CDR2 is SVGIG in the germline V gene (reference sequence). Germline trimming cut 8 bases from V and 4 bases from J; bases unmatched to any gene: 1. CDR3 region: CAGLAGAETQYF. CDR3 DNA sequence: TGTGCCGGACTAGCGGGAGCAGAGACCCAGTACTTC.

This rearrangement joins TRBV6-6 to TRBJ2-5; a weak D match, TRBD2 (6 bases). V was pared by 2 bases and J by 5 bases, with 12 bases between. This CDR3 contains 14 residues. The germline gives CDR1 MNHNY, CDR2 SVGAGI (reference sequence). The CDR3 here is CASSYHVGGETQYF. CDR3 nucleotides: TGTGCCAGCAGTTACCACGTTGGGGGGGAGACCCAGTACTTC.

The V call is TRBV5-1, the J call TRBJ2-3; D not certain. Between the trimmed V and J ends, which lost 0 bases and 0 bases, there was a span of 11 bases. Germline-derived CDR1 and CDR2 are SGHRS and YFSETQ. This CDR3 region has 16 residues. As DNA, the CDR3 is TGCGCCAGCAGCTTGGGGCCAGCCGCTAGCACAGATACGCAGTATTTT. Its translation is CASSLGPAASTDTQYF.

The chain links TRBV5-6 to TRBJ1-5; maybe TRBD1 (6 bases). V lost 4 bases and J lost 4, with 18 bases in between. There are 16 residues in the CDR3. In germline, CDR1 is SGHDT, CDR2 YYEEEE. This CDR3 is CASSLRDNYPNQPQHF. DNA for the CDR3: TGTGCCAGCAGCCTACGGGACAACTATCCAAATCAGCCCCAGCATTTT.

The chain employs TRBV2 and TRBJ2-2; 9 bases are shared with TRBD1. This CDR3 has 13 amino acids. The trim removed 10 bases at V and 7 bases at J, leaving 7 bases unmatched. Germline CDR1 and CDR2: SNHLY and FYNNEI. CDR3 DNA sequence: TGTGCCACCCGGGACAGGGCGAACGGGGAGCTGTTTTTT. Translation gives CATRDRANGELFF. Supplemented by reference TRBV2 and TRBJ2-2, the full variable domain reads EPEVTQTPSHQVTQMGQEVILRCVPISNHLYFYWYRQILGQKVEFLVSFYNNEISEKSEIFDDQFSVERPDGSNFTLKIRSTKLEDSAMYFCATRDRANGELFFGEGSRLTVL.

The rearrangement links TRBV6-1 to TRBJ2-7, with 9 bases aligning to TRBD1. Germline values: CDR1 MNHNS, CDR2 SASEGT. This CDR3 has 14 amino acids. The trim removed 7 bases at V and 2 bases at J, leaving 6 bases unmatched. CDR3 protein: CASNTGGAPYEQYF. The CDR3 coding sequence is TGTGCCAGCAACACAGGGGGCGCGCCCTACGAGCAGTACTTC.

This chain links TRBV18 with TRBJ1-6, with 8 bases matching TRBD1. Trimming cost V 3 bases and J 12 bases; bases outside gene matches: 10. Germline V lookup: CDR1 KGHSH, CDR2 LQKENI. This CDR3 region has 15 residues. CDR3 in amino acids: CASSPTRGRDLPLHF. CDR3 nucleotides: TGTGCCAGCTCACCGACCAGGGGGCGCGATCTACCCCTCCACTTT.

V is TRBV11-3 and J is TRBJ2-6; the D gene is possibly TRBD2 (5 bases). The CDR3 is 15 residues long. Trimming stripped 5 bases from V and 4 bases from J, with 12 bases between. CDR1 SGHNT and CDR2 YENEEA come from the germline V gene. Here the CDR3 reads CASSTGILGANVLTF. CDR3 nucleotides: TGTGCCAGCAGCACCGGGATCCTCGGGGCCAACGTCCTGACTTTC. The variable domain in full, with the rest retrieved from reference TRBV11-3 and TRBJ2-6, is EAGVVQSPRYKIIEKKQPVAFWCNPISGHNTLYWYLQNLGQGPELLIRYENEEAVDDSQLPKDRFSAERLKGVDSTLKIQPAELGDSAVYLCASSTGILGANVLTFGAGSRLTVL.

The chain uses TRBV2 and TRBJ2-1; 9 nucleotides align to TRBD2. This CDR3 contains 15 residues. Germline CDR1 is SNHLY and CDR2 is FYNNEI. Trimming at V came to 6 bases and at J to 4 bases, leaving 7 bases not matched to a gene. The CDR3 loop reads CASRRREGPYNEQFF. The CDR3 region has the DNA TGTGCCAGCAGGAGGCGGGAGGGCCCTTACAATGAGCAGTTCTTC.

CDR3 DNA sequence: TGTGCCAGCAGCTTAGATGGCACAGGGGTTTATGGCTACACCTTC. Protein sequence: CASSLDGTGVYGYTF. The gene calls are TRBV7-3 and TRBJ1-2, with 7 bases identical to TRBD1. The CDR3 runs 15 residues. From germline, CDR1 is SGHTA and CDR2 FQGTGA. The V segment lost 2 bases and the J segment 5 bases; nucleotides outside the gene matches: 8.

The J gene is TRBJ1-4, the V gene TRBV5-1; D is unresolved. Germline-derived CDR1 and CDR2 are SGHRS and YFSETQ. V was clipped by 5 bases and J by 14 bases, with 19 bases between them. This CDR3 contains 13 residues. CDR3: CASRPNPENRLFF. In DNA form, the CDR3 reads TGCGCCAGCAGGCCCAATCCCGAAAATCGGCTGTTTTTT. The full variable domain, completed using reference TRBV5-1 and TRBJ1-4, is KAGVTQTPRYLIKTRGQQVTLSCSPISGHRSVSWYQQTPGQGLQFLFEYFSETQRNKGNFPGRFSGRQFSNSRSEMNVSTLELGDSALYLCASRPNPENRLFFGSGTQLSVL.

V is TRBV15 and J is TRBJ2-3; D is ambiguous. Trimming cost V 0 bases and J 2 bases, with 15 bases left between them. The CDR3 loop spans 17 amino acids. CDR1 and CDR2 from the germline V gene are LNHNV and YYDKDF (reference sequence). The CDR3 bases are TGTGCCACCAGCAGAGATAAGGCAGTCGGGTCCACAGATACGCAGTATTTT. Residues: CATSRDKAVGSTDTQYF. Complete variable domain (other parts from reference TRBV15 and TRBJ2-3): DAMVIQNPRYQVTQFGKPVTLSCSQTLNHNVMYWYQQKSSQAPKLLFHYYDKDFNNEADTPDNFQSRRPNTSFCFLDIRSPGLGDTAMYLCATSRDKAVGSTDTQYFGPGTRLTVL.

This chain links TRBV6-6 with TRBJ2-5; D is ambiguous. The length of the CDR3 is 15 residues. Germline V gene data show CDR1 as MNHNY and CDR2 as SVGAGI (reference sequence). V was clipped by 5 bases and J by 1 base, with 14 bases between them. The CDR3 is CASSPVEVSQETQYF. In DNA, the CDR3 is TGTGCCAGCAGTCCCGTGGAAGTGAGCCAAGAGACCCAGTACTTC.

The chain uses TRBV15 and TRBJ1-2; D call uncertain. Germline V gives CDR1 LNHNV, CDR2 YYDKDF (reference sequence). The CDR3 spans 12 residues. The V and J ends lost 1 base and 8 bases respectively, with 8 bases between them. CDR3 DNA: TGTGCCACCAGCAGAGGGGAGGAAGGCTACACCTTC. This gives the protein CATSRGEEGYTF.

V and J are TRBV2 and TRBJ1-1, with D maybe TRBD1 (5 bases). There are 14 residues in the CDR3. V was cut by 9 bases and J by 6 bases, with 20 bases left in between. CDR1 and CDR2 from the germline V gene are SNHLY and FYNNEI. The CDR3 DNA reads TGTGCCAGTCTGGCCAACGGGGGAGGATCTGAAGCTTTCTTT. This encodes CASLANGGGSEAFF.

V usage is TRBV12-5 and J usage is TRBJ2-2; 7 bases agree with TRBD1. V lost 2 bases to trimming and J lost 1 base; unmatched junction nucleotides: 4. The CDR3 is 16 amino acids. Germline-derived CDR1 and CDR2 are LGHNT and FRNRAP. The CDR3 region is CASGLSTGVNTGELFF. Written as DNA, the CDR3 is TGTGCTAGTGGTTTGTCAACAGGGGTGAACACCGGGGAGCTGTTTTTT. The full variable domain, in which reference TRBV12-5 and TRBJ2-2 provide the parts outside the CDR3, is DARVTQTPRHKVTEMGQEVTMRCQPILGHNTVFWYRQTMMQGLELLAYFRNRAPLDDSGMPKDRFSAEMPDATLATLKIQPSEPRDSAVYFCASGLSTGVNTGELFFGEGSRLTVL.

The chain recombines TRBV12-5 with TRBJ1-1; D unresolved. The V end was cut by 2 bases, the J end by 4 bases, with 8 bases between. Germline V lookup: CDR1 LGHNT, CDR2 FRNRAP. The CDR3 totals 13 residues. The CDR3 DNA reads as TGTGCTAGTGGTTTGTTGGAGACCACTGAAGCTTTCTTT. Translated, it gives CASGLLETTEAFF.